A selection of T cell receptor beta chains follows, all from one sample in a study of cytomegalovirus exposure and HLA in healthy donors. Using immunoSEQ multiplex PCR, the repertoire was profiled, and TCRdb retains in-frame clones only, with some absent. The repertoire holds about 98,000 clones, with roughly 87% as singletons. Sequencing was performed on PBMCs. The receptors stem from a man between 18 and 29 years old in good health and CMV-seropositive. CDR3s include the opening cysteine and the closing phenylalanine or tryptophan. Each record gives: clone size, D gene, J gene, CDR3 length, V gene, CDR3 protein, CDR3 DNA. D genes are given only for firm matches. A row's size may be missing; if present it is once, few, many or a size class.

clone size: -
D gene: TRBD2
J gene: TRBJ2-1
CDR3 length: 14
V gene: TRBV28
CDR3 protein: CASSRSLAENEQFF
CDR3 DNA: TGTGCCAGCAGTAGATCGCTAGCGGAAAATGAGCAGTTCTTC

clone size: -
D gene: TRBD1
J gene: TRBJ2-7
CDR3 length: 12
V gene: TRBV29-1
CDR3 protein: CSVGGQEYEQYF
CDR3 DNA: TGCAGCGTTGGGGGACAGGAGTACGAGCAGTACTTC

clone size: few
D gene: TRBD1
J gene: TRBJ2-1
CDR3 length: 13
V gene: TRBV29-1
CDR3 protein: CSVQGGAYNEQFF
CDR3 DNA: TGCAGCGTTCAAGGGGGCGCTTACAATGAGCAGTTCTTC

clone size: -
D gene: -
J gene: TRBJ1-1
CDR3 length: 13
V gene: TRBV11-2
CDR3 protein: CASSLNGDTEAFF
CDR3 DNA: TGTGCCAGCAGCCTCAACGGGGACACTGAAGCTTTCTTT

clone size: -
D gene: TRBD2
J gene: TRBJ2-1
CDR3 length: 17
V gene: TRBV7-6
CDR3 protein: CASSLDLLPGGPGEQFF
CDR3 DNA: TGTGCCAGCAGCTTAGACCTGCTACCGGGGGGGCCGGGTGAGCAGTTCTTC

clone size: -
D gene: -
J gene: TRBJ2-1
CDR3 length: 14
V gene: TRBV2
CDR3 protein: CASSETRNYNEQFF
CDR3 DNA: TGTGCCAGCAGCGAGACTAGGAATTACAATGAGCAGTTCTTC

clone size: -
D gene: TRBD1
J gene: TRBJ1-1
CDR3 length: 15
V gene: TRBV5-1
CDR3 protein: CASSLQTGGITEAFF
CDR3 DNA: TGCGCCAGCAGCCTCCAGACAGGGGGGATAACTGAAGCTTTCTTT

clone size: -
D gene: TRBD1
J gene: TRBJ1-4
CDR3 length: 14
V gene: TRBV19
CDR3 protein: CASTVDRENEKLFF
CDR3 DNA: TGTGCCAGTACTGTGGACAGGGAAAATGAAAAACTGTTTTTT

clone size: -
D gene: TRBD2
J gene: TRBJ2-5
CDR3 length: 17
V gene: TRBV6-1
CDR3 protein: CAISETKLAGGRETQYF
CDR3 DNA: TGTGCCATCAGTGAGACGAAACTAGCGGGTGGGAGAGAGACCCAGTACTTC

clone size: -
D gene: TRBD2
J gene: TRBJ2-1
CDR3 length: 17
V gene: TRBV7-8
CDR3 protein: CASSLGPGAGGVNEQFF
CDR3 DNA: TGTGCCAGCAGCTTAGGGCCTGGGGCGGGGGGAGTTAATGAGCAGTTCTTC

clone size: -
D gene: -
J gene: TRBJ1-5
CDR3 length: 13
V gene: TRBV7-9
CDR3 protein: CASRPQSNQPQHF
CDR3 DNA: TGTGCCAGCAGACCACAGAGCAATCAGCCCCAGCATTTT

clone size: -
D gene: -
J gene: TRBJ2-7
CDR3 length: 16
V gene: TRBV21-1
CDR3 protein: CASSVPGRGHSYEQYF
CDR3 DNA: TGTGCCAGCAGCGTCCCGGGGCGGGGGCACTCCTACGAGCAGTACTTC

clone size: -
D gene: -
J gene: TRBJ1-3
CDR3 length: 16
V gene: TRBV4-2
CDR3 protein: CASSQDNWESSATIYF
CDR3 DNA: TGTGCCAGCAGCCAAGATAATTGGGAGAGTTCGGCCACCATATATTTT

clone size: -
D gene: TRBD2
J gene: TRBJ2-7
CDR3 length: 16
V gene: TRBV23-1
CDR3 protein: CASSQWITGGPYEQYF
CDR3 DNA: TGCGCCAGCAGTCAATGGATAACGGGAGGGCCCTACGAGCAGTACTTC

clone size: -
D gene: -
J gene: TRBJ1-2
CDR3 length: 16
V gene: TRBV4-2
CDR3 protein: CASSQASGDPNYGYTF
CDR3 DNA: TGTGCCAGCAGCCAAGCCTCGGGAGATCCTAACTATGGCTACACCTTC

clone size: -
D gene: -
J gene: TRBJ2-7
CDR3 length: 12
V gene: TRBV29-1
CDR3 protein: CSVVTGPYEQYF
CDR3 DNA: TGCAGCGTTGTAACAGGTCCCTACGAGCAGTACTTC

clone size: once
D gene: -
J gene: TRBJ2-3
CDR3 length: 15
V gene: TRBV21-1
CDR3 protein: CASSKVFGGGDTQYF
CDR3 DNA: TGTGCCAGCAGCAAAGTCTTCGGGGGTGGCGATACGCAGTATTTT

clone size: -
D gene: -
J gene: TRBJ2-7
CDR3 length: 14
V gene: TRBV4-1
CDR3 protein: CASSQVGRYYEQYF
CDR3 DNA: TGCGCCAGCAGCCAAGTAGGCAGGTACTACGAGCAGTACTTC

clone size: few
D gene: TRBD1
J gene: TRBJ2-7
CDR3 length: 16
V gene: TRBV15
CDR3 protein: CATSRGTGTGGYEQYF
CDR3 DNA: TGTGCCACCAGCAGAGGAACCGGGACAGGAGGCTACGAGCAGTACTTC

clone size: once
D gene: TRBD1
J gene: TRBJ1-1
CDR3 length: 14
V gene: TRBV5-4
CDR3 protein: CASSSGGLGTEAFF
CDR3 DNA: TGTGCCAGCAGCTCAGGGGGGCTAGGCACTGAAGCTTTCTTT

clone size: -
D gene: TRBD2
J gene: TRBJ2-7
CDR3 length: 16
V gene: TRBV6-1
CDR3 protein: CASSDTWTSGIGEQYF
CDR3 DNA: TGTGCCAGCAGTGACACCTGGACTAGCGGGATCGGCGAGCAGTACTTC

clone size: -
D gene: -
J gene: TRBJ2-5
CDR3 length: 15
V gene: TRBV18
CDR3 protein: CASSPQRTAQETQYF
CDR3 DNA: TGTGCCAGCTCACCACAGCGGACAGCTCAAGAGACCCAGTACTTC

clone size: -
D gene: -
J gene: TRBJ2-7
CDR3 length: 14
V gene: TRBV4-3
CDR3 protein: CASSQDRRKTTHHF
CDR3 DNA: TGCGCCAGCAGCCAAGATAGGCGCAAAACGACACATCACTTC

clone size: -
D gene: TRBD2
J gene: TRBJ2-1
CDR3 length: 16
V gene: TRBV9
CDR3 protein: CASSHRTSGIHDEQFF
CDR3 DNA: TGTGCCAGCAGCCACCGGACTAGCGGGATTCACGATGAGCAGTTCTTC

clone size: -
D gene: -
J gene: TRBJ2-6
CDR3 length: 17
V gene: TRBV11-3
CDR3 protein: CASSNPRQGSGANVLTF
CDR3 DNA: TGTGCCAGCAGCAATCCCCGGCAGGGCTCCGGGGCCAACGTCCTGACTTTC

clone size: -
D gene: TRBD2
J gene: TRBJ2-7
CDR3 length: 15
V gene: TRBV19
CDR3 protein: CASSISSGGVYEQYF
CDR3 DNA: TGTGCCAGTAGTATTTCAAGCGGGGGAGTCTACGAGCAGTACTTC

clone size: -
D gene: TRBD1
J gene: TRBJ2-5
CDR3 length: 16
V gene: TRBV7-2
CDR3 protein: CASSYDRQGASETQYF
CDR3 DNA: TGTGCCAGCAGCTACGACCGACAGGGGGCTTCGGAGACCCAGTACTTC

clone size: -
D gene: TRBD2
J gene: TRBJ2-1
CDR3 length: 15
V gene: TRBV4-3
CDR3 protein: CASSPVGGSYNEQFF
CDR3 DNA: TGCGCCAGCAGCCCCGTCGGGGGGTCCTACAATGAGCAGTTCTTC

clone size: once
D gene: TRBD2
J gene: TRBJ2-7
CDR3 length: 13
V gene: TRBV13
CDR3 protein: CASRWGGRYEQYF
CDR3 DNA: TGTGCCAGCCGTTGGGGGGGGAGATACGAGCAGTACTTC

clone size: -
D gene: -
J gene: TRBJ1-6
CDR3 length: 15
V gene: TRBV2
CDR3 protein: CASKDTGLNNSPLHF
CDR3 DNA: TGTGCCAGCAAAGATACGGGACTGAATAATTCACCCCTCCACTTT

clone size: -
D gene: -
J gene: TRBJ1-3
CDR3 length: 15
V gene: TRBV2
CDR3 protein: CASSGRGFTGNTIYF
CDR3 DNA: TGTGCCAGCAGCGGTAGGGGGTTTACTGGAAACACCATATATTTT

clone size: once
D gene: -
J gene: TRBJ2-3
CDR3 length: 15
V gene: TRBV2
CDR3 protein: CASSPRVPSTDTQYF
CDR3 DNA: TGTGCCAGCAGTCCCAGGGTACCTTCCACAGATACGCAGTATTTT

clone size: -
D gene: -
J gene: TRBJ2-3
CDR3 length: 14
V gene: TRBV7-2
CDR3 protein: CASSQGPYTDTQYF
CDR3 DNA: TGTGCCAGCAGCCAGGGGCCTTACACAGATACGCAGTATTTT

clone size: -
D gene: TRBD1
J gene: TRBJ2-7
CDR3 length: 15
V gene: TRBV6-1
CDR3 protein: CASRAGTGLPYEQYF
CDR3 DNA: TGTGCCAGCAGGGCCGGGACAGGGTTACCCTACGAGCAGTACTTC

clone size: -
D gene: -
J gene: TRBJ2-5
CDR3 length: 15
V gene: TRBV5-4
CDR3 protein: CASSLSGGNQETQYF
CDR3 DNA: TGTGCCAGCAGCTTATCAGGGGGGAACCAAGAGACCCAGTACTTC

clone size: -
D gene: -
J gene: TRBJ1-2
CDR3 length: 11
V gene: TRBV7-9
CDR3 protein: CASSLREGYTF
CDR3 DNA: TGTGCCAGCAGCCTCCGGGAGGGCTACACCTTC

clone size: -
D gene: -
J gene: TRBJ2-7
CDR3 length: 15
V gene: TRBV5-1
CDR3 protein: CASSLGATGFYEQYF
CDR3 DNA: TGCGCCAGCAGCTTGGGAGCTACGGGGTTCTACGAGCAGTACTTC

clone size: -
D gene: -
J gene: TRBJ1-1
CDR3 length: 14
V gene: TRBV7-2
CDR3 protein: CASSLAGGSTEAFF
CDR3 DNA: TGTGCCAGCAGCTTAGCTGGGGGGAGCACTGAAGCTTTCTTT

clone size: -
D gene: TRBD1
J gene: TRBJ1-3
CDR3 length: 16
V gene: TRBV7-9
CDR3 protein: CASSPRQGHSGNTIYF
CDR3 DNA: TGTGCCAGCAGCCCAAGACAGGGCCATTCTGGAAACACCATATATTTT

clone size: -
D gene: -
J gene: TRBJ2-7
CDR3 length: 15
V gene: TRBV21-1
CDR3 protein: CASSLRPGQGDEQYF
CDR3 DNA: TGTGCCAGCAGCCTTCGACCCGGACAGGGGGACGAGCAGTACTTC

clone size: once
D gene: TRBD1
J gene: TRBJ2-5
CDR3 length: 16
V gene: TRBV5-8
CDR3 protein: CASSSRKQGAGETQYF
CDR3 DNA: TGTGCCAGCAGCTCAAGAAAACAGGGGGCAGGGGAGACCCAGTACTTC

clone size: -
D gene: -
J gene: TRBJ2-7
CDR3 length: 16
V gene: TRBV18
CDR3 protein: CASSPRGGPHPYEQYF
CDR3 DNA: TGTGCCAGCTCACCACGGGGGGGGCCTCACCCCTACGAGCAGTACTTC

clone size: -
D gene: TRBD1
J gene: TRBJ2-5
CDR3 length: 13
V gene: TRBV7-6
CDR3 protein: CASSRTGGETQYF
CDR3 DNA: TGTGCCAGCAGCCGAACAGGGGGTGAGACCCAGTACTTC

clone size: -
D gene: -
J gene: TRBJ2-1
CDR3 length: 15
V gene: TRBV5-8
CDR3 protein: CASSLGAGTYNEQFF
CDR3 DNA: TGTGCCAGCAGCTTGGGGGCGGGAACCTACAATGAGCAGTTCTTC

clone size: -
D gene: TRBD2
J gene: TRBJ2-1
CDR3 length: 16
V gene: TRBV5-4
CDR3 protein: CASSLAGGGQYNEQFF
CDR3 DNA: TGTGCCAGCAGCTTGGCCGGGGGGGGCCAATACAATGAGCAGTTCTTC

clone size: once
D gene: -
J gene: TRBJ2-1
CDR3 length: 13
V gene: TRBV7-7
CDR3 protein: CASSLGTSRKQFF
CDR3 DNA: TGTGCCAGCAGCTTAGGAACTAGCCGGAAGCAGTTCTTC

clone size: -
D gene: -
J gene: TRBJ1-4
CDR3 length: 14
V gene: TRBV10-3
CDR3 protein: CATGQSATNEKLFF
CDR3 DNA: TGTGCCACAGGACAGTCTGCAACTAATGAAAAACTGTTTTTT